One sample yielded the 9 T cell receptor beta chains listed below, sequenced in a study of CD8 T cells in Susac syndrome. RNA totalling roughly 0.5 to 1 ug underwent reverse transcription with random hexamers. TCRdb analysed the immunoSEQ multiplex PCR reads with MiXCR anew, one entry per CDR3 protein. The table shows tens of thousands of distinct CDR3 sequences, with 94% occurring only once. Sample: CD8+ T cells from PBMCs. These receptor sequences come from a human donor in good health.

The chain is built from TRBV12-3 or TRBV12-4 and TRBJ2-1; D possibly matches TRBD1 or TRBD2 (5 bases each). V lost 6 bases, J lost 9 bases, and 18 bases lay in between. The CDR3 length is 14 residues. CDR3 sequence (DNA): TGTGCCAGCAGCCCGGGACCTAAGCACGGTGAGCAGTTCTTC. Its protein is CASSPGPKHGEQFF.

DNA of the CDR3: TGTGCCATCAGTGAGTCGCGTGGGGCGGATACGCAGTATTTT. It is translated as CAISESRGADTQYF. The chain has TRBV10-3 and TRBJ2-3; maybe TRBD1 (5 bases). The CDR3 sequence is 14 residues long. Germline lookup yields CDR1 ENHRY and CDR2 SYGVKD. V lost 0 bases and J 6 bases, leaving 10 bases between the germline ends.

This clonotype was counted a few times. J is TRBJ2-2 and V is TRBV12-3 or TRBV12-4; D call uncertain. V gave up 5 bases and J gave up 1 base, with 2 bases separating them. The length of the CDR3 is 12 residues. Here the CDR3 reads CASSENTGELFF. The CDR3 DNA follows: TGTGCCAGCAGTGAGAACACCGGGGAGCTGTTTTTT.

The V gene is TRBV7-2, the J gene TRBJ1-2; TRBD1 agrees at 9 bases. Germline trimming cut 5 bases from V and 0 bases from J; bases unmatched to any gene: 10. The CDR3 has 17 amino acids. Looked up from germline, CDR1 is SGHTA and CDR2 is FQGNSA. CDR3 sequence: CASSLLPGQGANYGYTF. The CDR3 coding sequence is TGTGCCAGCAGCCTACTACCGGGACAGGGAGCTAACTATGGCTACACCTTC.

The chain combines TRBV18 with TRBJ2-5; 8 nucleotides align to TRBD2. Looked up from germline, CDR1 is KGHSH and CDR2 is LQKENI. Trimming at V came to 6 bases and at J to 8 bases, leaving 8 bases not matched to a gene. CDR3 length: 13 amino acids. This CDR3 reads CASSQGLVDTQYF. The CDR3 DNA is TGTGCCAGCTCGCAGGGACTAGTCGACACCCAGTACTTC.

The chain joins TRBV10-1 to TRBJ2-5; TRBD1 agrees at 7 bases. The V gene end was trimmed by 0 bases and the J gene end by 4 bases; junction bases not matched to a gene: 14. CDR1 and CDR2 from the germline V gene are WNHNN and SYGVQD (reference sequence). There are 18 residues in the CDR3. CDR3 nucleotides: TGCGCCAGCAGTGAGTCCGCGACAGGGTGGGTTGTCGGAGAGACCCAGTACTTC. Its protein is CASSESATGWVVGETQYF.

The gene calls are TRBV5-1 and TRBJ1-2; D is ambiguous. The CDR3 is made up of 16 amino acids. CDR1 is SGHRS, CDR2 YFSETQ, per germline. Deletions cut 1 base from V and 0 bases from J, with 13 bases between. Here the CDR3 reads CASSLIPVGANYGYTF. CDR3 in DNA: TGCGCCAGCAGCTTGATTCCGGTGGGAGCTAACTATGGCTACACCTTC.

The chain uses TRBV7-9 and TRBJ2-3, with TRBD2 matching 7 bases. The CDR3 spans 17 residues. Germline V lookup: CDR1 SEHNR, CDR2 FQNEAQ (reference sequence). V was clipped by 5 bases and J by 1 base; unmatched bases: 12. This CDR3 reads CASSLSSGEGGTDTQYF. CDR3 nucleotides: TGTGCCAGCAGCCTGTCTAGCGGTGAAGGAGGCACAGATACGCAGTATTTT.

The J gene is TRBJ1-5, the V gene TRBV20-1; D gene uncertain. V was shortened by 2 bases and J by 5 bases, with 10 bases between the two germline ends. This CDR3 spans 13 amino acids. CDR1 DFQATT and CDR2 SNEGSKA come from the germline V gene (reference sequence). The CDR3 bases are TGCAGTGCTAGACCCGAGAATGATCAGCCCCAGCATTTT. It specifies CSARPENDQPQHF.